These 17 T cell receptor beta chains were all obtained from the same sample, sequenced in a study of shared clonotypes between healthy human individuals. Assay used: immunoSEQ multiplex PCR; TCRdb lists only in-frame clones, some missing. The table includes about 1.5 million clones, roughly 96% detected once. Input material: naive CD4+ T cells sorted from blood. Documented subset: CD45RA+ positively selected. The origin of the receptors is a man aged 25 to 40 in good health.

The J gene is TRBJ1-4, the V gene TRBV11-2; D ambiguous. V dropped 5 bases and J dropped 0 bases, with 10 bases sitting between them. The CDR3 length is 15 residues. Germline lookup yields CDR1 SGHAT and CDR2 FQNNGV. This CDR3 reads CASSHRLATNEKLFF. In DNA form, the CDR3 reads TGTGCCAGCAGCCACAGACTGGCAACTAATGAAAAACTGTTTTTT.

The chain carries TRBV19 and TRBJ2-7; 10 nucleotides line up with TRBD2. The CDR3 totals 15 residues. Losses at the gene ends were 8 bases for V and 2 bases for J; bases not matched to a gene: 9. The germline V gene has CDR1 LNHDA and CDR2 SQIVND (reference sequence). CDR3 region: CASVGQAGGTYEQYF. CDR3 DNA: TGTGCCAGTGTAGGTCAAGCGGGAGGGACCTACGAGCAGTACTTC.

The rearrangement uses TRBV28 and TRBJ2-2; D gene uncertain. This CDR3 has 13 residues. Trimming stripped 11 bases from V and 6 bases from J, with 16 bases between. Germline CDR1 MDHEN, CDR2 SYDVKM. The CDR3 protein is CAGTGTPAGELFF. In nucleotides, the CDR3 is TGTGCCGGAACTGGAACCCCTGCCGGGGAGCTGTTTTTT.

To note about this clone: Other DNA sequences in the sample encode the same CDR3. The chain employs TRBV11-2 and TRBJ1-1; D not resolved. Germline CDR1 reads SGHAT; CDR2 reads FQNNGV. V shed 2 bases and J shed 1 base, with 5 bases lying between them. The length of the CDR3 is 13 residues. The CDR3 bases are TGTGCCAGCAGCTTAAAACCGAACACTGAAGCTTTCTTT. Its protein product is CASSLKPNTEAFF. The full variable domain, rest sourced from reference TRBV11-2 and TRBJ1-1, is EAGVAQSPRYKIIEKRQSVAFWCNPISGHATLYWYQQILGQGPKLLIQFQNNGVVDDSQLPKDRFSAERLKGVDSTLKIQPAKLEDSAVYLCASSLKPNTEAFFGQGTRLTVV.

The V gene is TRBV27, the J gene TRBJ1-2; no firm D call. Per germline, CDR1 MNHEY and CDR2 SMNVEV (reference sequence). The V gene lost 3 bases and the J gene lost 1 base, with 18 bases spanning the gap. This CDR3 spans 17 amino acids. CDR3 sequence (DNA): TGTGCCAGCAGTTTCGGACGCAGAGGGCCCCATAACTATGGCTACACCTTC. Translation gives CASSFGRRGPHNYGYTF.

The V gene is TRBV4-1, the J gene TRBJ2-1, with 15 bases aligning to TRBD2. Unmatched junction bases numbered 7, after V lost 3 bases and J lost 7 bases. The germline CDR1 and CDR2 sequences are MGHRA and YSYEKL. The CDR3 totals 17 residues. In DNA, the CDR3 is TGCGCCAGCAGCCAGGATGGGACTAGCGGGAGGAGGAATGAGCAGTTCTTC. Its translation: CASSQDGTSGRRNEQFF.

The chain recombines TRBV5-1 with TRBJ2-1; D might be TRBD2 (5 bases). Germline CDR1 SGHRS, CDR2 YFSETQ. The CDR3 loop spans 17 amino acids. Trimming took off 2 bases at V and 5 bases at J, with 20 bases between the two ends. This chain's CDR3 is CASSLRVGLALDNEQFF. The DNA of the CDR3 is TGCGCCAGCAGCTTACGTGTCGGATTAGCGCTAGACAATGAGCAGTTCTTC.

The chain employs TRBV4-1 and TRBJ2-2; D is unclear. In germline, CDR1 is MGHRA, CDR2 YSYEKL. CDR3 length: 16 residues. The V end lost 1 base, the J end lost 6 bases, and 15 bases lay between the germline ends. CDR3 loop: CASSQVEDGPSGELFF. CDR3 DNA: TGCGCCAGCAGCCAAGTCGAAGATGGTCCCTCCGGGGAGCTGTTTTTT.

Details on this clone: An end of the junction differs from the germline gene, which may be a read error. The rearrangement links TRBV5-1 to TRBJ2-3; the D is unclear. Germline CDR1 and CDR2: SGHRS and YFSETQ. This CDR3 has 12 residues. The CDR3 spells CVSSLSTDTQYF. The CDR3 region has the DNA TGCGTCAGCAGCTTGTCGACAGATACGCAGTATTTT. The entire variable domain, with the rest obtained from reference TRBV5-1 and TRBJ2-3, is as follows: KAGVTQTPRYLIKTRGQQVTLSCSPISGHRSVSWYQQTPGQGLQFLFEYFSETQRNKGNFPGRFSGRQFSNSRSEMNVSTLELGDSALYLCVSSLSTDTQYFGPGTRLTVL.

The chain links TRBV4-3 to TRBJ2-1; D may be TRBD1 or TRBD2 (5 bases each). The CDR3 runs to 15 residues. V shed 0 bases and J shed 4 bases, with 10 bases lying between them. Germline CDR1 is LGHNA and CDR2 is YSLEER. The CDR3 sequence is CASSQEGTDYNEQFF. CDR3 DNA sequence: TGCGCCAGCAGCCAAGAAGGGACGGATTACAATGAGCAGTTCTTC.

V gene TRBV28 combines with J gene TRBJ2-7; 8 bases are shared with TRBD1. CDR1 is MDHEN and CDR2 is SYDVKM in the germline V gene. The CDR3 runs to 16 residues. V dropped 10 bases and J dropped 3; count of bases not matched to a gene: 17. CDR3 coding DNA: TGTGCCACCCGCAGGGGCAGGGGGCCATCCCGCTACGAGCAGTACTTC. It codes for CATRRGRGPSRYEQYF.

The chain recombines TRBV2 with TRBJ2-7; D could derive from TRBD1 or TRBD2 (6 bases each). Per germline, CDR1 SNHLY and CDR2 FYNNEI. V lost 7 bases, J lost 0 bases, and 10 bases lay in between. The CDR3 runs to 13 residues. In nucleotides, the CDR3 is TGTGCCAGCATAGGGGGACTCTCCTACGAGCAGTACTTC. This gives the protein CASIGGLSYEQYF.

This rearrangement joins TRBV7-7 to TRBJ2-1; possible D gene TRBD1, 6 bases. The V gene lost 1 base and the J gene lost 6 bases, with 7 bases spanning the gap. This CDR3 comprises 13 residues. From germline, CDR1 is SSHAT and CDR2 FNYEAQ (reference sequence). CDR3 protein: CASSLGGLNEQFF. The CDR3 DNA reads as TGTGCCAGCAGCTTAGGGGGGCTCAATGAGCAGTTCTTC.

This clone has just one count. The chain uses TRBV7-3 and TRBJ1-1, with a weak D call TRBD1 (5 bases). CDR1 SGHTA and CDR2 FQGTGA come from the germline V gene. V was cut by 5 bases and J by 1 base, with 5 bases left in between. This CDR3 contains 12 residues. CDR3 nucleotides: TGTGCCAGCAGCCAGGGGAACACTGAAGCTTTCTTT. Residues: CASSQGNTEAFF.

J is TRBJ2-7 and V is TRBV4-1; possible D gene TRBD2, 6 bases. The CDR3 sequence is 16 residues long. Looked up from germline, CDR1 is MGHRA and CDR2 is YSYEKL. V lost 2 bases and J lost 1, with 15 bases in between. CDR3 residues: CASSQSGRLGSYEQYF. CDR3 nucleotide sequence: TGCGCCAGCAGCCAAAGCGGGCGGCTGGGGTCCTACGAGCAGTACTTC.

The CDR3 DNA is TGCAGCGTTGGAATGGACAGCGCCTACGAGCAGTACTTC. It specifies CSVGMDSAYEQYF. V is TRBV29-1 and J is TRBJ2-7; tentatively, D is TRBD1 (6 bases). Trimming removed 4 bases at V and 2 bases at J, with 12 bases between. CDR3 size: 13 residues. Germline assignment: CDR1 SQVTM and CDR2 ANQGSEA.

This clone was counted a single time. V gene TRBV9 combines with J gene TRBJ1-2; D gene uncertain. This CDR3 has 13 amino acids. Germline CDR1 and CDR2: SGDLS and YYNGEE. V was trimmed by 2 bases and J by 1 base, leaving 6 bases between them. This chain's CDR3 is CASSVTDNYGYTF. The DNA of the CDR3 is TGTGCCAGCAGCGTCACAGATAACTATGGCTACACCTTC.